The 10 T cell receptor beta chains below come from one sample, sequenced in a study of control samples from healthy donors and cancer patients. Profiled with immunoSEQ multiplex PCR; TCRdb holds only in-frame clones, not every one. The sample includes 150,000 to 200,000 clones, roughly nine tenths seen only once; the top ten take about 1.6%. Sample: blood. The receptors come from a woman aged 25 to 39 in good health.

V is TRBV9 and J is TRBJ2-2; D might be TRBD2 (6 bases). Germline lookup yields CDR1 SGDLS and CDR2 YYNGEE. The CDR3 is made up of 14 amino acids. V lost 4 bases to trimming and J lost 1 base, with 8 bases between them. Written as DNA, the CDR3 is TGTGCCAGCAGCCCCGGGGGGAACACCGGGGAGCTGTTTTTT. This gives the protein CASSPGGNTGELFF.

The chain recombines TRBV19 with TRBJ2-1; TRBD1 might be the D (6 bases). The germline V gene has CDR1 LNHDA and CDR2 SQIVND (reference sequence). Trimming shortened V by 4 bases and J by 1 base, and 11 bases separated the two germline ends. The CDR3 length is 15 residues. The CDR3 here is CASSTQGLSYNEQFF. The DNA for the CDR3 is TGTGCCAGTAGTACCCAGGGGCTATCCTACAATGAGCAGTTCTTC.

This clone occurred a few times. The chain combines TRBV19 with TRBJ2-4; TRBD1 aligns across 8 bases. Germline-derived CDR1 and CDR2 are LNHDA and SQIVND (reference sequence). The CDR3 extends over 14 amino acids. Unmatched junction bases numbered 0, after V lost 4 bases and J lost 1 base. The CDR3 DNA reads TGTGCCAGTAGTAGACAGGGGGCCAAAAACATTCAGTACTTC. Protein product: CASSRQGAKNIQYF.

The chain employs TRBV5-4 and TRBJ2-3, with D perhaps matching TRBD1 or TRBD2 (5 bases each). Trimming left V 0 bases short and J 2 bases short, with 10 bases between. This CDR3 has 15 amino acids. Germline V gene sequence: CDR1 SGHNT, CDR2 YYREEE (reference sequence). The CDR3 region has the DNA TGTGCCAGCAGCTTGGACGGGGCTTACACAGATACGCAGTATTTT. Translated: CASSLDGAYTDTQYF.

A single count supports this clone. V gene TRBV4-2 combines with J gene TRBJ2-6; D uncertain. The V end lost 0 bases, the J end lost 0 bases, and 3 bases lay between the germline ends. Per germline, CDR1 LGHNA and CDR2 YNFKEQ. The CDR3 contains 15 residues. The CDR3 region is CASSQEGSGANVLTF. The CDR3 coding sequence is TGTGCCAGCAGCCAAGAAGGCTCTGGGGCCAACGTCCTGACTTTC.

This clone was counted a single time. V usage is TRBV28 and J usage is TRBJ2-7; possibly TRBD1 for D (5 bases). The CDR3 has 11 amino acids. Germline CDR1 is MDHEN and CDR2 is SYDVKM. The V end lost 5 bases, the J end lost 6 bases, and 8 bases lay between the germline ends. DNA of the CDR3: TGTGCCAGCAGTAAGGGGTTCGAGCAGTACTTC. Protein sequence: CASSKGFEQYF.

CDR3: CASSWTSGGATDTQYF. The CDR3 bases are TGCGCCAGCAGCTGGACTAGCGGGGGGGCCACAGATACGCAGTATTTT. The chain is built from TRBV5-1 and TRBJ2-3, with TRBD2 identical over 15 bases. V shed 3 bases, J shed 2 bases, and the junction held 1 base outside the gene matches. This CDR3 region has 16 residues. Germline values: CDR1 SGHRS, CDR2 YFSETQ. Based on the CDR3 plus reference TRBV5-1 and TRBJ2-3, the full variable domain is KAGVTQTPRYLIKTRGQQVTLSCSPISGHRSVSWYQQTPGQGLQFLFEYFSETQRNKGNFPGRFSGRQFSNSRSEMNVSTLELGDSALYLCASSWTSGGATDTQYFGPGTRLTVL.

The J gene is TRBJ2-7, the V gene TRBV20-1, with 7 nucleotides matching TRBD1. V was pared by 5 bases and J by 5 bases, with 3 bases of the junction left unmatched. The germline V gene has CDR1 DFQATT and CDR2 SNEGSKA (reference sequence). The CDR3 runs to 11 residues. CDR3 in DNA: TGCAGTGCTGGGACAGATCACGAGCAGTACTTC. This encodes CSAGTDHEQYF.

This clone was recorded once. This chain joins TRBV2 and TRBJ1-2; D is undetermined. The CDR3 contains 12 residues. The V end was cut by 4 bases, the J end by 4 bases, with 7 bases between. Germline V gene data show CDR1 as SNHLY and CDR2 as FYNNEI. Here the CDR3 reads CASSGVAYGYTF. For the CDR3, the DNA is TGTGCCAGCAGTGGGGTCGCCTATGGCTACACCTTC. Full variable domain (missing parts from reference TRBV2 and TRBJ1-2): EPEVTQTPSHQVTQMGQEVILRCVPISNHLYFYWYRQILGQKVEFLVSFYNNEISEKSEIFDDQFSVERPDGSNFTLKIRSTKLEDSAMYFCASSGVAYGYTFGSGTRLTVV.

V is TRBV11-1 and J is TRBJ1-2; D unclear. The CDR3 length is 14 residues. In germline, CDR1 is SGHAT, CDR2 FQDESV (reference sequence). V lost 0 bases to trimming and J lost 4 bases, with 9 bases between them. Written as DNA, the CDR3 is TGTGCCAGCAGCTTAGCGTCAGACCCCTATGGCTACACCTTC. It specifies CASSLASDPYGYTF.